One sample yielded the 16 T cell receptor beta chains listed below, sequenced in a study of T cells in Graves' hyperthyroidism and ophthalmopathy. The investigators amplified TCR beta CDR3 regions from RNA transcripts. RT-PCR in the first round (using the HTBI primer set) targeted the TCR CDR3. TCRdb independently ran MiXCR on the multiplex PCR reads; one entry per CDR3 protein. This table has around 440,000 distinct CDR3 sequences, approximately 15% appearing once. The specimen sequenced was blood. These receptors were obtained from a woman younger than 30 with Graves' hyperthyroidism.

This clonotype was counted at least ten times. The CDR3 is CSVGTVANYGYTF. The CDR3 DNA is TGCAGCGTCGGGACAGTCGCTAACTATGGCTACACCTTC. V is TRBV29-1 and J is TRBJ1-2; 7 bases are shared with TRBD1. The CDR3 spans 13 residues. V was clipped by 6 bases and J by 0 bases; unmatched bases: 4. Germline CDR1 and CDR2: SQVTM and ANQGSEA.

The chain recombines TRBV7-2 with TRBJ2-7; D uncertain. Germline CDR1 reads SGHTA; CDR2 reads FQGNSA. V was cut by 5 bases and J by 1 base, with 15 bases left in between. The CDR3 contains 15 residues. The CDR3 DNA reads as TGTGCCAGCAGCCTCCGGGCCTTAACGTCCTACGAGCAGTACTTC. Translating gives CASSLRALTSYEQYF.

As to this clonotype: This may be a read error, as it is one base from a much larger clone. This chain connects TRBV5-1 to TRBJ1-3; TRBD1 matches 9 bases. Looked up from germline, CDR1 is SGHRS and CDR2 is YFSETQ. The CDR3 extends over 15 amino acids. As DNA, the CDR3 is TGCGCCAGCAGCGTCACAGGGGGCTCTGGAAGCACCATATATTTT. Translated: CASSVTGGSGSTIYF. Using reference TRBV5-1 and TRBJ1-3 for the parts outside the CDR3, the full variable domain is KAGVTQTPRYLIKTRGQQVTLSCSPISGHRSVSWYQQTPGQGLQFLFEYFSETQRNKGNFPGRFSGRQFSNSRSEMNVSTLELGDSALYLCASSVTGGSGSTIYFGEGSWLTVV.

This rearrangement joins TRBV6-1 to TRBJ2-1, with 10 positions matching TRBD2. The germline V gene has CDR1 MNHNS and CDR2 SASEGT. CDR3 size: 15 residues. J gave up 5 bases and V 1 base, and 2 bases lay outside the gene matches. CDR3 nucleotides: TGTGCCAGCAGTGAAGGACTAGCGGGCGACAATGAGCAGTTCTTC. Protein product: CASSEGLAGDNEQFF.

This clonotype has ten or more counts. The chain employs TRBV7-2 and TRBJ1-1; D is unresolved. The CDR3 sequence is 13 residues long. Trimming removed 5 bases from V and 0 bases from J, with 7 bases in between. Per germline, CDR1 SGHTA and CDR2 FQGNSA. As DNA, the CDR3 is TGTGCCAGCAGCGACGGGATGAACACTGAAGCTTTCTTT. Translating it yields CASSDGMNTEAFF.

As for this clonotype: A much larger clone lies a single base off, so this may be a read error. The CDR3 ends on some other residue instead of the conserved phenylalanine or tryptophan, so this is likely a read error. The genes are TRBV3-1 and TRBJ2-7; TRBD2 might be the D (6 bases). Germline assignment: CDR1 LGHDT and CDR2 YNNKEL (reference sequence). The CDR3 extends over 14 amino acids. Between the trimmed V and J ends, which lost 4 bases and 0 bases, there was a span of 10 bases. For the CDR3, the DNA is TGTGCCAGCAGCCGGGGACTCAGCTCCTACGAGCAGTACCTC. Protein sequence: CASSRGLSSYEQYL.

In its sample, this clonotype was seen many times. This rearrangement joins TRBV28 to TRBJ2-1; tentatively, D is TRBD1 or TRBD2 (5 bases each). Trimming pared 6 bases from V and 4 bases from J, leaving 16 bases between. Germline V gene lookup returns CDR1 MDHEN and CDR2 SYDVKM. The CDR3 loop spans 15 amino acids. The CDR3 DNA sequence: TGTGCCAGCAGCCCGAAAGGGACCTCATACAATGAGCAGTTCTTC. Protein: CASSPKGTSYNEQFF.

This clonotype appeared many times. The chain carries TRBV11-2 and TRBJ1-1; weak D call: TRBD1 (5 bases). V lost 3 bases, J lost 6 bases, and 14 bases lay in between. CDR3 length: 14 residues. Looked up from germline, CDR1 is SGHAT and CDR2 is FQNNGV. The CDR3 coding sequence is TGTGCCAGCAGCTTTGTCGACGGGGGAGCTGAAGCTTTCTTT. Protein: CASSFVDGGAEAFF. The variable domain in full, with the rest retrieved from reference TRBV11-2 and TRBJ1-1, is EAGVAQSPRYKIIEKRQSVAFWCNPISGHATLYWYQQILGQGPKLLIQFQNNGVVDDSQLPKDRFSAERLKGVDSTLKIQPAKLEDSAVYLCASSFVDGGAEAFFGQGTRLTVV.

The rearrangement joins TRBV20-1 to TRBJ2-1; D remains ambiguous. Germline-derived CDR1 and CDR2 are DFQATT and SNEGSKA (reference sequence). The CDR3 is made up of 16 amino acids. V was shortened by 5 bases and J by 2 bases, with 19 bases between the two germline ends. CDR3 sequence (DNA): TGCAGTGCTCCCACCATGACTCGGCAAGCCTACAATGAGCAGTTCTTC. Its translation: CSAPTMTRQAYNEQFF.

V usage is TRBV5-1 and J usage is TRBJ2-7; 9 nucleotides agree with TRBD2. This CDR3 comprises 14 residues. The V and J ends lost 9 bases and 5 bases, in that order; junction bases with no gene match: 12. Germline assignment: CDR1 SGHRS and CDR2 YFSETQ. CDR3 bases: TGCGCCAACCGGTCGGCTAGCGGGATCCACGAGCAGTACTTC. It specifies CANRSASGIHEQYF.

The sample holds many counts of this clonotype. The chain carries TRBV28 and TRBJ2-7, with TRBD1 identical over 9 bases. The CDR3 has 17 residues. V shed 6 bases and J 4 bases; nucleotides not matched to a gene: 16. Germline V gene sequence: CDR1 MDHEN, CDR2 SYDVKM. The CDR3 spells CASRTDRGKWESYEQYF. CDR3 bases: TGTGCCAGCAGGACGGACAGGGGAAAGTGGGAGTCGTACGAGCAGTACTTC.

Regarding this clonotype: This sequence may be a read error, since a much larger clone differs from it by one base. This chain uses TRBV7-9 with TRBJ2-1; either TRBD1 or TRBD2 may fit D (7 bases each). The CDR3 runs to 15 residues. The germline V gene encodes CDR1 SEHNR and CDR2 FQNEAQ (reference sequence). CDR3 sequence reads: CASSPRGGRGDEKFF. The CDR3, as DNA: TGTGCCAGCAGCCCCAGGGGGGGTAGGGGGGATGAGAAGTTCTTC.

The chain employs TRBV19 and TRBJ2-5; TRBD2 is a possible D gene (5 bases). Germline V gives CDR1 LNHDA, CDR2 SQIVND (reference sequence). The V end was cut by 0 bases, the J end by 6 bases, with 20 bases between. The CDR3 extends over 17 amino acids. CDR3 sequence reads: CASSIDLRGSGSKTQYF. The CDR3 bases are TGTGCCAGTAGTATAGATCTACGCGGCTCGGGGAGTAAGACCCAGTACTTC.

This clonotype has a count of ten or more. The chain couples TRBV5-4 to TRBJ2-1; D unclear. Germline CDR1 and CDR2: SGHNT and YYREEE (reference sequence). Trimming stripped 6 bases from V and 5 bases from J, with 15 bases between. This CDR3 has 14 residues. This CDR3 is CASTGWNANNEQFF. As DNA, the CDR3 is TGTGCCAGCACCGGTTGGAACGCCAACAATGAGCAGTTCTTC.

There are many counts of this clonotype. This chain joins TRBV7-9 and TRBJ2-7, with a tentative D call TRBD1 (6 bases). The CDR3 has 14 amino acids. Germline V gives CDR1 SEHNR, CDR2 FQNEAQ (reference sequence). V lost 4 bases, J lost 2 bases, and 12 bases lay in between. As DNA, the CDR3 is TGTGCCAGCAGCTCCGGACAGCAAACCTACGAGCAGTACTTC. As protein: CASSSGQQTYEQYF. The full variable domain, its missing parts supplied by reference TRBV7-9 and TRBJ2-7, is DTGVSQNPRHKITKRGQNVTFRCDPISEHNRLYWYRQTLGQGPEFLTYFQNEAQLEKSRLLSDRFSAERPKGSFSTLEIQRTEQGDSAMYLCASSSGQQTYEQYFGPGTRLTVT.

The CDR3 sequence: CSAGLGGRGLGEQFF. DNA of the CDR3: TGCAGTGCTGGGTTAGGGGGGAGGGGGCTAGGTGAGCAGTTCTTC. The chain carries TRBV20-1 and TRBJ2-1, with D tentatively TRBD1 or TRBD2 (7 bases each). There are 15 residues in the CDR3. Germline V gene lookup returns CDR1 DFQATT and CDR2 SNEGSKA (reference sequence). V dropped 5 bases and J dropped 9 bases, with 23 bases sitting between them.